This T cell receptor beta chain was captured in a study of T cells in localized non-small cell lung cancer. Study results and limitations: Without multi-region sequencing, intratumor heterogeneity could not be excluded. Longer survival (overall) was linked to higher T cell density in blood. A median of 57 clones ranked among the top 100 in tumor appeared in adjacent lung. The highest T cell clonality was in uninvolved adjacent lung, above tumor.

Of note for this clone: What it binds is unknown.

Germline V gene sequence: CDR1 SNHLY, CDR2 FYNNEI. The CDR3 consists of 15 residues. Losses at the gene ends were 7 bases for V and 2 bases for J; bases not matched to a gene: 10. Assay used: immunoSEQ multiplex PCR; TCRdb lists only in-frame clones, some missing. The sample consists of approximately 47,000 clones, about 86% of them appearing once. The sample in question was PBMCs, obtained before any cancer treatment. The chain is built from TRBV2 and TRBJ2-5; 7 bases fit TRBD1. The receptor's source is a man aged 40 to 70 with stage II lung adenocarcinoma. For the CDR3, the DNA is TGTGCCAGCAAGGGACAGCGGACCCCACAAGAGACCCAGTACTTC. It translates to CASKGQRTPQETQYF.